Listed below are T cell receptor beta chains from one sample, sequenced in a study of T cells in localized non-small cell lung cancer. Generated by immunoSEQ multiplex PCR, the TCRdb table keeps only in-frame clones and is missing some. The sample carries roughly 1,400 clones, more than 20% recorded once. Material: lung tumor tissue, obtained before any cancer treatment. Receptor source: a male donor older than 55 with stage I squamous cell lung carcinoma. The CDR3 runs from the conserved cysteine through the conserved F or W. Fields, in order: CDR3 protein, CDR3 DNA, CDR3 length, V gene, J gene, D gene, clone size. A D gene is named only where the DNA matches it firmly. Clone size, where shown, is once, few, many, or a class for clones that have expanded.

CDR3 protein: CASRPGGSEKLFF; CDR3 DNA: TGTGCCAGCAGACCAGGGGGGAGTGAAAAACTGTTTTTT; CDR3 length: 13; V gene: TRBV6-8; J gene: TRBJ1-4; D gene: TRBD1; clone size: .
CDR3 protein: CASSLHATGSTDTQYF; CDR3 DNA: TGTGCCAGCAGCTTACACGCGACAGGGAGCACAGATACGCAGTATTTT; CDR3 length: 16; V gene: TRBV11-3; J gene: TRBJ2-3; D gene: TRBD1; clone size: .
CDR3 protein: CASSLVGGNQPQHF; CDR3 DNA: TGTGCCAGCAGCTTAGTAGGGGGCAATCAGCCCCAGCATTTT; CDR3 length: 14; V gene: TRBV11-3; J gene: TRBJ1-5; D gene: .; clone size: .
CDR3 protein: CASSPYGTGEPPSQFF; CDR3 DNA: TGCGCCAGCAGCCCCTACGGGACAGGGGAGCCCCCCTCCCAGTTCTTC; CDR3 length: 16; V gene: TRBV1; J gene: TRBJ2-1; D gene: .; clone size: .
CDR3 protein: CASSPRFGFLGRMGTGELFF; CDR3 DNA: TGTGCCAGCTCACCAAGATTCGGTTTCCTCGGACGGATGGGCACCGGGGAGCTGTTTTTT; CDR3 length: 20; V gene: TRBV18; J gene: TRBJ2-2; D gene: .; clone size: .
CDR3 protein: CAWSVRMSNEQFF; CDR3 DNA: TGTGCCTGGAGTGTAAGGATGTCAAATGAGCAGTTCTTC; CDR3 length: 13; V gene: TRBV30; J gene: TRBJ2-1; D gene: .; clone size: .
CDR3 protein: CAWIPSGANVLTF; CDR3 DNA: TGTGCCTGGATACCATCTGGGGCCAACGTCCTGACTTTC; CDR3 length: 13; V gene: TRBV30; J gene: TRBJ2-6; D gene: .; clone size: .
CDR3 protein: CASSQSGGSPDTQYF; CDR3 DNA: TGTGCCAGCAGCCAATCAGGCGGGAGCCCCGATACGCAGTATTTT; CDR3 length: 15; V gene: TRBV11-3; J gene: TRBJ2-3; D gene: TRBD2; clone size: .
CDR3 protein: CASSLRGEESGYTF; CDR3 DNA: TGTGCCAGCAGTTTGAGAGGGGAGGAGAGTGGCTACACCTTC; CDR3 length: 14; V gene: TRBV6-8; J gene: TRBJ1-2; D gene: .; clone size: few
CDR3 protein: CASSDRLAGGQFF; CDR3 DNA: TGTGCCAGCAGTGACAGACTAGCGGGGGGACAGTTCTTC; CDR3 length: 13; V gene: TRBV6-8; J gene: TRBJ2-1; D gene: TRBD2; clone size: few
CDR3 protein: CASSFVQGGDTEAFF; CDR3 DNA: TGTGCCAGCAGCTTCGTCCAGGGAGGGGACACTGAAGCTTTCTTT; CDR3 length: 15; V gene: TRBV11-3; J gene: TRBJ1-1; D gene: .; clone size: few
CDR3 protein: CASVATSGRIYEQYF; CDR3 DNA: TGTGCTAGTGTCGCGACTAGCGGGAGAATCTACGAGCAGTACTTC; CDR3 length: 15; V gene: TRBV12-5; J gene: TRBJ2-7; D gene: TRBD2; clone size: .
CDR3 protein: CAWGDRTQETQYF; CDR3 DNA: TGTGCCTGGGGGGACAGGACCCAAGAGACCCAGTACTTC; CDR3 length: 13; V gene: TRBV30; J gene: TRBJ2-5; D gene: TRBD1; clone size: .
CDR3 protein: CASNSGDISYEQYF; CDR3 DNA: TGTGCCAGCAACAGTGGGGACATCTCCTACGAGCAGTACTTC; CDR3 length: 14; V gene: TRBV9; J gene: TRBJ2-7; D gene: .; clone size: .
CDR3 protein: CASTGTGDERREKLFF; CDR3 DNA: TGTGCCAGCACCGGGACAGGAGACGAACGACGGGAAAAACTGTTTTTT; CDR3 length: 16; V gene: TRBV6-8; J gene: TRBJ1-4; D gene: TRBD1; clone size: .
CDR3 protein: CATSRDWDSLNTEAFF; CDR3 DNA: TGTGCCACCAGCAGAGATTGGGACAGTTTGAACACTGAAGCTTTCTTT; CDR3 length: 16; V gene: TRBV15; J gene: TRBJ1-1; D gene: TRBD1; clone size: few
CDR3 protein: CASSTGTSEHGELFF; CDR3 DNA: TGTGCCAGCAGCACCGGGACTAGCGAGCACGGGGAGCTGTTTTTT; CDR3 length: 15; V gene: TRBV25-1; J gene: TRBJ2-2; D gene: TRBD2; clone size: once
CDR3 protein: CASSLGGLAYNEQFF; CDR3 DNA: TGTGCCAGCAGCTTAGGGGGTCTAGCCTACAATGAGCAGTTCTTC; CDR3 length: 15; V gene: TRBV11-3; J gene: TRBJ2-1; D gene: .; clone size: few
CDR3 protein: CARDSSPYNEQFF; CDR3 DNA: TGTGCCCGCGACAGTTCGCCCTACAATGAGCAGTTCTTC; CDR3 length: 13; V gene: TRBV30; J gene: TRBJ2-1; D gene: .; clone size: .
CDR3 protein: CASSLAGRGRNQPQHF; CDR3 DNA: TGTGCCAGCAGCTTGGCCGGCCGCGGACGGAATCAGCCCCAGCATTTT; CDR3 length: 16; V gene: TRBV11-3; J gene: TRBJ1-5; D gene: .; clone size: few
CDR3 protein: CASSLEGTPTEAFF; CDR3 DNA: TGCGCCAGCAGCTTGGAGGGGACCCCCACTGAAGCTTTCTTT; CDR3 length: 14; V gene: TRBV5-1; J gene: TRBJ1-1; D gene: .; clone size: .
CDR3 protein: CAWRLLIRGNTEAFF; CDR3 DNA: TGTGCCTGGAGACTCCTTATTAGGGGTAACACTGAAGCTTTCTTT; CDR3 length: 15; V gene: TRBV30; J gene: TRBJ1-1; D gene: .; clone size: .
CDR3 protein: CASSPLGGDTIYF; CDR3 DNA: TGTGCCAGCAGTCCCTTGGGCGGGGACACCATATATTTT; CDR3 length: 13; V gene: TRBV6-8; J gene: TRBJ1-3; D gene: .; clone size: medium-sized
CDR3 protein: CASSYSSGTEYEKLFF; CDR3 DNA: TGTGCCAGCAGTTACTCATCCGGGACAGAATATGAAAAACTGTTTTTT; CDR3 length: 16; V gene: TRBV6-8; J gene: TRBJ1-4; D gene: TRBD1; clone size: large
CDR3 protein: CAISETGGSGSGNTIYF; CDR3 DNA: TGTGCCATCAGTGAGACGGGCGGCTCCGGCTCTGGAAACACCATATATTTT; CDR3 length: 17; V gene: TRBV10-3; J gene: TRBJ1-3; D gene: .; clone size: .
CDR3 protein: CASSLRDRGPFTDTQYF; CDR3 DNA: TGTGCCAGCAGCTTAAGGGACAGGGGGCCCTTCACAGATACGCAGTATTTT; CDR3 length: 17; V gene: TRBV11-3; J gene: TRBJ2-3; D gene: TRBD1; clone size: few
CDR3 protein: CASSPSRGGSGNEQFF; CDR3 DNA: TGTGCCAGCAGCCCTTCCAGAGGCGGGAGTGGCAATGAGCAGTTCTTC; CDR3 length: 16; V gene: TRBV11-3; J gene: TRBJ2-1; D gene: TRBD2; clone size: few
CDR3 protein: CASSIQGRLTDTQYF; CDR3 DNA: TGTGCCAGTAGTATTCAGGGGAGGTTGACAGATACGCAGTATTTT; CDR3 length: 15; V gene: TRBV19; J gene: TRBJ2-3; D gene: .; clone size: few
CDR3 protein: CASFLAGGSSYEQYF; CDR3 DNA: TGTGCCAGCTTCCTAGCGGGAGGGAGCTCCTACGAGCAGTACTTC; CDR3 length: 15; V gene: TRBV28; J gene: TRBJ2-7; D gene: TRBD2; clone size: .
CDR3 protein: CASRSLLADSYNEQFF; CDR3 DNA: TGTGCCAGCAGGAGCCTGCTAGCGGATAGCTACAATGAGCAGTTCTTC; CDR3 length: 16; V gene: TRBV6-8; J gene: TRBJ2-1; D gene: TRBD2; clone size: .
CDR3 protein: CASSLGQTRRDQETQYF; CDR3 DNA: TGTGCCAGCAGCTTGGGCCAGACCAGGAGGGATCAAGAGACCCAGTACTTC; CDR3 length: 17; V gene: TRBV11-3; J gene: TRBJ2-5; D gene: .; clone size: .
CDR3 protein: CAWSQGGDTEAFF; CDR3 DNA: TGTGCCTGGAGTCAGGGGGGGGACACTGAAGCTTTCTTT; CDR3 length: 13; V gene: TRBV30; J gene: TRBJ1-1; D gene: TRBD1; clone size: .
CDR3 protein: CASRSRDGRGNTIYF; CDR3 DNA: TGTGCCAGCAGGTCTCGGGACGGCCGGGGAAACACCATATATTTT; CDR3 length: 15; V gene: TRBV9; J gene: TRBJ1-3; D gene: .; clone size: .
CDR3 protein: CASPAPGAGGTDTQYF; CDR3 DNA: TGTGCCAGTCCTGCCCCGGGAGCGGGGGGCACAGATACGCAGTATTTT; CDR3 length: 16; V gene: TRBV19; J gene: TRBJ2-3; D gene: TRBD2; clone size: .
CDR3 protein: CAWSVKRGPLGYTF; CDR3 DNA: TGTGCCTGGAGTGTGAAAAGGGGGCCTCTGGGCTACACCTTC; CDR3 length: 14; V gene: TRBV30; J gene: TRBJ1-2; D gene: TRBD1; clone size: .
CDR3 protein: CASSLDRARQPQHF; CDR3 DNA: TGTGCCAGCAGCCTCGACAGGGCCCGTCAGCCCCAGCATTTT; CDR3 length: 14; V gene: TRBV9; J gene: TRBJ1-5; D gene: TRBD1; clone size: large
CDR3 protein: CASSGFPPRGTEAFF; CDR3 DNA: TGTGCCAGCAGCGGGTTTCCTCCTCGGGGGACTGAAGCTTTCTTT; CDR3 length: 15; V gene: TRBV6-8; J gene: TRBJ1-1; D gene: .; clone size: .
CDR3 protein: CASSVEGDTGELFF; CDR3 DNA: TGTGCCAGCAGCGTAGAGGGGGACACCGGGGAGCTGTTTTTT; CDR3 length: 14; V gene: TRBV9; J gene: TRBJ2-2; D gene: .; clone size: medium-sized
CDR3 protein: CASSLPGTGGTGELFF; CDR3 DNA: TGTGCCAGCAGCTTACCCGGGACAGGGGGCACCGGGGAGCTGTTTTTT; CDR3 length: 16; V gene: TRBV11-3; J gene: TRBJ2-2; D gene: TRBD1; clone size: large
CDR3 protein: CASSQEWMGNTEAFF; CDR3 DNA: TGTGCCAGCAGCCAGGAGTGGATGGGGAACACTGAAGCTTTCTTT; CDR3 length: 15; V gene: TRBV11-3; J gene: TRBJ1-1; D gene: .; clone size: few
CDR3 protein: CASSLGRDPNQPQHF; CDR3 DNA: TGTGCCAGCAGCTTGGGTAGGGACCCGAATCAGCCCCAGCATTTT; CDR3 length: 15; V gene: TRBV11-3; J gene: TRBJ1-5; D gene: .; clone size: .
CDR3 protein: CASSPSTSGLVDEQFF; CDR3 DNA: TGTGCCAGCAGCCCCAGCACTAGCGGCCTAGTGGATGAGCAGTTCTTC; CDR3 length: 16; V gene: TRBV11-3; J gene: TRBJ2-1; D gene: TRBD2; clone size: few
CDR3 protein: CASRPGQHQPQHF; CDR3 DNA: TGTGCCAGCAGGCCTGGACAACATCAGCCCCAGCATTTT; CDR3 length: 13; V gene: TRBV6-8; J gene: TRBJ1-5; D gene: .; clone size: few
CDR3 protein: CASSPRLMNTEAFF; CDR3 DNA: TGTGCCAGCAGCCCCAGGTTAATGAACACTGAAGCTTTCTTT; CDR3 length: 14; V gene: TRBV14; J gene: TRBJ1-1; D gene: .; clone size: few
CDR3 protein: CAWSPPGHPINQPQHF; CDR3 DNA: TGTGCCTGGAGCCCCCCCGGGCACCCTATTAATCAGCCCCAGCATTTT; CDR3 length: 16; V gene: TRBV30; J gene: TRBJ1-5; D gene: .; clone size: .
CDR3 protein: CASILGTGGDSNQPQHF; CDR3 DNA: TGTGCCAGCATCTTGGGGACAGGGGGTGACAGCAATCAGCCCCAGCATTTT; CDR3 length: 17; V gene: TRBV28; J gene: TRBJ1-5; D gene: TRBD1; clone size: few
CDR3 protein: CASSIDVDSYYGYTF; CDR3 DNA: TGTGCCAGTAGTATAGATGTTGACAGCTACTATGGCTACACCTTC; CDR3 length: 15; V gene: TRBV19; J gene: TRBJ1-2; D gene: .; clone size: .
CDR3 protein: CASSGRGSRNTEAFF; CDR3 DNA: TGTGCCAGCAGCGGCAGGGGAAGTAGGAACACTGAAGCTTTCTTT; CDR3 length: 15; V gene: TRBV11-3; J gene: TRBJ1-1; D gene: .; clone size: .
CDR3 protein: CASSDFRTGRAHSNQPQHF; CDR3 DNA: TGTGCCAGCAGTGACTTCCGGACAGGGCGGGCCCATAGCAATCAGCCCCAGCATTTT; CDR3 length: 19; V gene: TRBV6-1; J gene: TRBJ1-5; D gene: TRBD1; clone size: few
CDR3 protein: CASTRLAGASNTGELFF; CDR3 DNA: TGTGCCAGCACGAGACTAGCGGGGGCATCGAACACCGGGGAGCTGTTTTTT; CDR3 length: 17; V gene: TRBV11-3; J gene: TRBJ2-2; D gene: TRBD2; clone size: large
CDR3 protein: CASATSGGWGYTF; CDR3 DNA: TGTGCCAGCGCAACCTCAGGGGGTTGGGGCTACACCTTC; CDR3 length: 13; V gene: TRBV9; J gene: TRBJ1-2; D gene: TRBD1; clone size: few
CDR3 protein: CASSNSGSGEETQYF; CDR3 DNA: TGCGCCAGCAGCAATAGCGGGAGTGGGGAGGAGACCCAGTACTTC; CDR3 length: 15; V gene: TRBV5-1; J gene: TRBJ2-5; D gene: TRBD2; clone size: few
CDR3 protein: CASSFPGGQNNEQFF; CDR3 DNA: TGTGCCAGCAGCTTCCCGGGAGGGCAGAACAATGAGCAGTTCTTC; CDR3 length: 15; V gene: TRBV11-3; J gene: TRBJ2-1; D gene: TRBD2; clone size: medium-sized
CDR3 protein: CASSPGTANTGELFF; CDR3 DNA: TGCGCCAGCAGCCCGGGGACAGCAAACACCGGGGAGCTGTTTTTT; CDR3 length: 15; V gene: TRBV5-1; J gene: TRBJ2-2; D gene: TRBD1; clone size: few
CDR3 protein: CASSSQGGANGYTF; CDR3 DNA: TGTGCCAGCAGTAGTCAGGGCGGGGCAAATGGCTACACCTTC; CDR3 length: 14; V gene: TRBV6-8; J gene: TRBJ1-2; D gene: .; clone size: few
CDR3 protein: CASSVGQGRGVAKNIQYF; CDR3 DNA: TGTGCCAGCAGTGTGGGCCAGGGAAGAGGGGTAGCTAAAAACATTCAGTACTTC; CDR3 length: 18; V gene: TRBV25-1; J gene: TRBJ2-4; D gene: .; clone size: .
CDR3 protein: CASSSYSGANVLTF; CDR3 DNA: TGTGCCAGCAGCTCTTACTCTGGGGCCAACGTCCTGACTTTC; CDR3 length: 14; V gene: TRBV9; J gene: TRBJ2-6; D gene: .; clone size: .
CDR3 protein: CATTLGPTTDSGANVLTF; CDR3 DNA: TGTGCCACCACATTAGGGCCAACTACAGACTCTGGGGCCAACGTCCTGACTTTC; CDR3 length: 18; V gene: TRBV19; J gene: TRBJ2-6; D gene: .; clone size: .